These 22 T cell receptor beta chains came from one sample sequenced in a study of control samples from healthy donors and cancer patients. Sequencing used immunoSEQ multiplex PCR; TCRdb keeps in-frame clones, though not all of them. The data contain approximately 210,000 clones, 90% to 95% of them seen just once; the ten biggest clones take up about 1.7%. The sequenced sample was blood. These receptor sequences come from a young man in good health.

The chain combines TRBV19 with TRBJ2-1; a possible D gene is TRBD1 (5 bases). CDR3 length: 14 residues. Trimming cost V 4 bases and J 9 bases, with 16 bases left between them. Germline CDR1 reads LNHDA; CDR2 reads SQIVND (reference sequence). In DNA form, the CDR3 reads TGTGCCAGTAGTAACGCTGGACAACGTCCTGAGCAGTTCTTC. Translation gives CASSNAGQRPEQFF.

V is TRBV7-9 and J is TRBJ2-2; D is uncertain. CDR1 SEHNR and CDR2 FQNEAQ come from the germline V gene (reference sequence). The CDR3 is 16 residues long. Trimming shortened V by 3 bases and J by 3 bases, and 14 bases separated the two germline ends. This CDR3 is CASSFWSVLDTGELFF. DNA for the CDR3: TGTGCCAGCAGCTTTTGGTCGGTCTTAGACACCGGGGAGCTGTTTTTT.

The chain uses TRBV20-1 and TRBJ1-2; D is undetermined. V was clipped by 6 bases and J by 3 bases, with 5 bases between them. The CDR3 is 10 amino acids. CDR1 DFQATT and CDR2 SNEGSKA come from the germline V gene (reference sequence). CDR3 residues: CSARDYGYTF. CDR3 coding DNA: TGCAGTGCCCGCGACTATGGCTACACCTTC.

The V and J genes are TRBV30 and TRBJ2-1; 10 bases align to TRBD2. In germline, CDR1 is GTSNPN, CDR2 SVGIG (reference sequence). Trimming took 4 bases from V and 2 from J; bases not matched to a gene: 5. This CDR3 is 15 amino acids long. The CDR3 region is CAWTRSGGAYNEQFF. The CDR3 bases are TGTGCCTGGACTCGAAGCGGGGGGGCCTACAATGAGCAGTTCTTC.

This rearrangement joins TRBV21-1 to TRBJ1-1. TRBV21-1 is noted as a pseudogene. This CDR3 region has 17 residues. The chain's CDR3 is CASSKAAGRWVNTEAFF. The CDR3 bases are TGTGCCAGCAGCAAAGCGGCGGGTCGGTGGGTGAACACTGAAGCTTTCTTT.

The chain couples TRBV5-1 to TRBJ2-7, with D possibly TRBD2 on 6 matching bases. Trimming removed 0 bases at V and 7 bases at J, with 14 bases between. The CDR3 runs to 14 residues. From germline, CDR1 is SGHRS and CDR2 YFSETQ. DNA of the CDR3: TGCGCCAGCAGCTTGGTCGGGGGTACTCGGGAGCAGTACTTC. It translates to CASSLVGGTREQYF.

J is TRBJ1-5 and V is TRBV27; D unclear. V was shortened by 5 bases and J by 0 bases, with 11 bases between the two germline ends. Germline lookup yields CDR1 MNHEY and CDR2 SMNVEV (reference sequence). This CDR3 spans 15 amino acids. The CDR3 coding sequence is TGTGCCAGCAGTCCCCAGGAAGATAGCAATCAGCCCCAGCATTTT. Translation: CASSPQEDSNQPQHF.

The rearrangement links TRBV27 to TRBJ2-7, with 10 bases lining up with TRBD2. The CDR3 runs to 13 residues. Germline values: CDR1 MNHEY, CDR2 SMNVEV (reference sequence). The trim removed 5 bases at V and 3 bases at J, leaving 1 base unmatched. The chain's CDR3 is CASSRTSGYEQYF. CDR3 sequence (DNA): TGTGCCAGCAGTAGGACTAGCGGCTACGAGCAGTACTTC.

This chain joins TRBV18 and TRBJ2-2, with 10 bases identical to TRBD1. Germline assignment: CDR1 KGHSH and CDR2 LQKENI. Trimming removed 3 bases from V and 6 bases from J; junction bases left unmatched: 4. This CDR3 spans 15 amino acids. The CDR3 bases are TGTGCCAGCTCACCCGGGACAGGGGCCGCCGGGGAGCTGTTTTTT. Protein: CASSPGTGAAGELFF. Drawing the rest from reference TRBV18 and TRBJ2-2, the complete variable domain is NAGVMQNPRHLVRRRGQEARLRCSPMKGHSHVYWYRQLPEEGLKFMVYLQKENIIDESGMPKERFSAEFPKEGPSILRIQQVVRGDSAAYFCASSPGTGAAGELFFGEGSRLTVL.

The CDR3 is CASSSSGTGSPLHF. The CDR3 DNA reads as TGTGCCAGCAGCTCCTCCGGGACAGGGTCACCCCTCCACTTT. V and J are TRBV7-9 and TRBJ1-6, with 9 bases that match TRBD1. The junction had 5 bases not matched to a gene; V was cut back by 4 bases and J by 10 bases. Germline V gives CDR1 SEHNR, CDR2 FQNEAQ (reference sequence). CDR3 length: 14 amino acids.

V is TRBV10-2 and J is TRBJ1-1; D gene uncertain. This CDR3 is built from 12 residues. Germline CDR1 and CDR2: WSHSY and SAAADI. The V gene lost 2 bases and the J gene lost 5 bases, with 6 bases spanning the gap. The CDR3 nucleotides read TGCGCCAGCAGTGAGGGAGGAACTGAAGCTTTCTTT. It specifies CASSEGGTEAFF.

This clone appeared a single time. The chain couples TRBV11-2 to TRBJ2-2, with D perhaps matching TRBD1 (5 bases). The CDR3 is 15 amino acids. The germline gives CDR1 SGHAT, CDR2 FQNNGV. Between the trimmed V and J ends, which lost 2 bases and 7 bases, there was a span of 14 bases. The CDR3 nucleotides are TGTGCCAGCAGCTTAATCAGGGCCTTTGGCGGGGAGCTGTTTTTT. Protein product: CASSLIRAFGGELFF.

This clone has a single count. The chain employs TRBV23-1 and TRBJ1-2; TRBD1 might be the D (6 bases). TRBV23-1 is marked as an open reading frame, function uncertain. The germline V and J ends were trimmed by 3 bases and 4 bases, with 15 bases remaining between them. This CDR3 has 15 amino acids. The DNA for the CDR3 is TGCGCCAGCAGTCACCCGGGGGCAGGGTGCTATGGCTACACCTTC. Its protein is CASSHPGAGCYGYTF.

This clone has just one count. This sequence joins TRBV2 and TRBJ1-5; no firm D call. This CDR3 region has 15 residues. Germline CDR1 is SNHLY and CDR2 is FYNNEI. Deletions cut 7 bases from V and 0 bases from J, with 13 bases between. CDR3 DNA: TGTGCCAGCAAGGCAGACTCTTATAGCAATCAGCCCCAGCATTTT. As protein: CASKADSYSNQPQHF.

This rearrangement joins TRBV6-5 to TRBJ2-3, with 8 bases fitting TRBD1. V gave up 6 bases and J gave up 0 bases; unmatched junction bases: 5. Germline lookup yields CDR1 MNHEY and CDR2 SVGAGI. This CDR3 has 15 amino acids. Written as DNA, the CDR3 is TGTGCCAGCAGAACCAGACAGGGGAGCACAGATACGCAGTATTTT. It yields the protein CASRTRQGSTDTQYF.

The rearrangement joins TRBV19 to TRBJ1-5; possible D gene TRBD1, 6 bases. Germline V gene sequence: CDR1 LNHDA, CDR2 SQIVND (reference sequence). Trimming stripped 5 bases from V and 9 bases from J, with 20 bases between. The CDR3 consists of 15 residues. DNA for the CDR3: TGTGCCAGTAGTTGGGGACAAGGGGGTTGGACGCCCCAGCATTTT. As protein: CASSWGQGGWTPQHF.

V gene TRBV7-9 combines with J gene TRBJ1-4, with D unresolved. Trimming cost V 3 bases and J 8 bases, with 4 bases left between them. CDR3 length equals 11 residues. The germline V gene encodes CDR1 SEHNR and CDR2 FQNEAQ (reference sequence). The chain's CDR3 is CASSFTEKLFF. As DNA, the CDR3 is TGTGCCAGCAGCTTCACCGAAAAACTGTTTTTT.

J is TRBJ1-2 and V is TRBV19; maybe TRBD1 (6 bases). Trimming removed 0 bases from V and 2 bases from J, with 10 bases in between. The CDR3 is made up of 15 amino acids. Per the germline V gene, CDR1 is LNHDA and CDR2 is SQIVND (reference sequence). Written as DNA, the CDR3 is TGTGCCAGTAGTATAGAGGCAGGGGTCAACTATGGCTACACCTTC. This translates into CASSIEAGVNYGYTF.

J is TRBJ2-2 and V is TRBV25-1, with D perhaps given as TRBD1 or TRBD2 (6 bases each). Trimming stripped 2 bases from V and 9 bases from J, with 25 bases between. Germline V gives CDR1 MGHDK, CDR2 SYGVNS. The length of the CDR3 is 18 residues. CDR3 coding DNA: TGTGCCAGCAGTGAAGGGAGGTTAGGGCAGGGGTCAGGTTGGGAGCTGTTTTTT. Its protein is CASSEGRLGQGSGWELFF.

This chain uses TRBV9 with TRBJ2-7; D may be TRBD1 (5 bases). This CDR3 contains 15 residues. Trimming cost V 2 bases and J 4 bases, with 16 bases left between them. Per the germline V gene, CDR1 is SGDLS and CDR2 is YYNGEE. The DNA of the CDR3 is TGTGCCAGCAGCGTTCCCCGGAAGGGGTGGTACGAGCAGTACTTC. Its translation: CASSVPRKGWYEQYF.

The genes are TRBV5-6 and TRBJ1-1; 11 bases align to TRBD1. The CDR3 has 13 residues. CDR1 is SGHDT, CDR2 YYEEEE, per germline. The V gene end was trimmed by 4 bases and the J gene end by 10 bases; junction bases not matched to a gene: 6. This chain's CDR3 is CASSPPDRGRAFF. CDR3 DNA: TGTGCCAGCAGCCCGCCGGACAGGGGGCGAGCTTTCTTT. Combining the CDR3 with reference TRBV5-6 and TRBJ1-1 gives the whole variable domain DAGVTQSPTHLIKTRGQQVTLRCSPKSGHDTVSWYQQALGQGPQFIFQYYEEEERQRGNFPDRFSGHQFPNYSSELNVNALLLGDSALYLCASSPPDRGRAFFGQGTRLTVV.

This clone was observed once. V gene TRBV7-8 combines with J gene TRBJ2-6; 8 bases line up with TRBD1. Trimming took 3 bases from V and 0 from J; bases not matched to a gene: 13. CDR3 length equals 20 residues. Looked up from germline, CDR1 is SGHVS and CDR2 is FQNEAQ. CDR3 residues: CASSFWRDRRIVSGANVLTF. The CDR3, as DNA: TGTGCCAGCAGCTTTTGGCGGGACAGGAGGATAGTCTCTGGGGCCAACGTCCTGACTTTC. Variable domain in full (rest from reference TRBV7-8 and TRBJ2-6): GAGVSQSPRYKVAKRGQDVALRCDPISGHVSLFWYQQALGQGPEFLTYFQNEAQLDKSGLPSDRFFAERPEGSVSTLKIQRTQQEDSAVYLCASSFWRDRRIVSGANVLTFGAGSRLTVL.